This T cell receptor beta chain is drawn from a study of shared clonotypes between healthy human individuals. Naive CD8 cells lacked CD45RO and underwent positive selection for CCR7, leaving out terminally differentiated effector memory CD45RA+ cells. Produced via immunoSEQ multiplex PCR; TCRdb's table is partial and in-frame only. The top ten clones hold about 1.1% of a sample with around 2,000,000 clones, over 85% of them seen once. This clone was detected only a few times. CDR1 SGHDT and CDR2 YYEEEE come from the germline V gene. The CDR3 runs 15 residues. This sequence was found in a man between 18 and 29 years old in good health. Source material: naive CD8+ T cells sorted from blood. The V gene is TRBV5-6, the J gene TRBJ2-5; unclear D gene. The assigned J gene may be wrong: the sequence end matches TRBJ2-7 better. CDR3 region: CASSLGQVRVHEQYF. Here the CDR3 DNA reads TGTGCCAGCAGCTTGGGGCAGGTTAGGGTCCACGAGCAGTACTTC.